Each of the 2 T cell receptor beta chains below was sequenced from the same sample in a study of blood T cell repertoires in COVID-19. This table comes from immunoSEQ multiplex PCR, and its TCRdb copy is limited to in-frame clones, with some not included. The sample carries over 80,000 clones, less than 80% recorded once. The sample taken for sequencing was peripheral blood. Every receptor here comes from a woman aged 45-65 years with acute or convalescent COVID-19.

V usage is TRBV14 and J usage is TRBJ2-7; TRBD1 is a possible D gene (6 bases). This CDR3 spans 15 amino acids. Germline values: CDR1 SGHDN, CDR2 FVKESK. With 1 base removed from V and 4 bases from J, the gap between germline ends came to 14 bases. The CDR3 nucleotides are TGTGCCAGCAGCCAAGGTATTCAGGGGCTGTACGAGCAGTACTTC. Translated: CASSQGIQGLYEQYF.

The rearrangement joins TRBV18 to TRBJ2-1, with 7 bases fitting TRBD1. The CDR3 spans 16 residues. The V gene's germline CDR1 is KGHSH and CDR2 LQKENI. The ends lost 3 bases at V and 1 base at J; junction bases unmatched: 6. CDR3 loop: CASSPNRGGSYNEQFF. The DNA for the CDR3 is TGTGCCAGCTCACCTAACAGGGGTGGTTCCTACAATGAGCAGTTCTTC.